This entry lists 27 T cell receptor beta chains sequenced from one sample in a study of T cells after posttransplantation cyclophosphamide (dated by TCRdb to about 2016). Libraries were made using the immunoSEQ multiplex PCR assay. TCRdb provides this immuneACCESS table in a form limited to in-frame rearrangements. Some clones are lacking; in checked studies, under half of them reflect an unresolved V gene, and why the rest are absent is not known. This sample shows about 40,000 clones, and none of them turns up only once. The ten largest clones represent about 4.5% of the sample. The sample taken for sequencing was PBMCs. The source of these receptors is a woman in her fifties or sixties in good health and a related stem cell transplant donor.

This clone was counted ten times or more. The chain has TRBV7-6 and TRBJ2-7; 7 bases line up with TRBD1. Per germline, CDR1 SGHVS and CDR2 FNYEAQ. With V trimmed by 1 base and J by 2 bases, 5 bases remained unmatched. The CDR3 loop spans 15 amino acids. The CDR3 nucleotides read TGTGCCAGCAGCTTAGGGAAGCAGGGGGCCTACGAGCAGTACTTC. Translated, it gives CASSLGKQGAYEQYF.

This clone was found many times. V and J are TRBV9 and TRBJ2-3; TRBD2 agrees at 11 bases. V lost 4 bases and J lost 0; bases outside the gene matches: 4. CDR3 length: 16 residues. CDR1 is SGDLS and CDR2 is YYNGEE in the germline V gene. DNA for the CDR3: TGTGCCAGCAGCACTAGCGGGGGTGTTAGCACAGATACGCAGTATTTT. Its translation: CASSTSGGVSTDTQYF.

This clone was seen many times. V usage is TRBV11-2 and J usage is TRBJ2-1; TRBD2 agrees at 9 bases. The CDR3 is 15 amino acids. Losses at the gene ends were 3 bases for V and 9 bases for J; bases not matched to a gene: 9. The V gene's germline CDR1 is SGHAT and CDR2 FQNNGV. This CDR3 reads CASSLWTGLAGEQFF. In nucleotides, the CDR3 is TGTGCCAGCAGCTTGTGGACGGGACTAGCCGGTGAGCAGTTCTTC.

This clone has only a few counts. This rearrangement joins TRBV2 to TRBJ2-5, with TRBD1 as a possible D gene (6 bases). The DNA end favors TRBJ2-7, so the J call may be wrong. Germline assignment: CDR1 SNHLY and CDR2 FYNNEI. This CDR3 has 12 amino acids. The DNA of the CDR3 is TGTGCCAGCAGTAGACAGGCCTACGAGCAGTACTTC. It encodes CASSRQAYEQYF.

In its sample, this clone ranks as medium-sized. The genes are TRBV6-4 and TRBJ2-1, with 11 nucleotides matching TRBD2. The ends lost 0 bases at V and 9 bases at J; junction bases unmatched: 7. This CDR3 has 16 residues. Germline V gives CDR1 MRHNA, CDR2 SNTAGT. This CDR3 reads CASSDSSGGAPGEQFF. CDR3 DNA sequence: TGTGCCAGCAGTGACTCTAGCGGGGGGGCCCCAGGTGAGCAGTTCTTC.

This clone was observed at least ten times. The V gene is TRBV28, the J gene TRBJ2-5, with D hard to call. This CDR3 region has 12 residues. The germline V gene has CDR1 MDHEN and CDR2 SYDVKM. Trimming left V 3 bases short and J 5 bases short, with 7 bases between. The CDR3 nucleotides are TGTGCCAGCAGTTTGTACGCGGAGACCCAGTACTTC. It is translated as CASSLYAETQYF.

This clone was recorded many times. V gene TRBV28 combines with J gene TRBJ1-1, with D possibly matching TRBD1 (6 bases). Trimming took off 5 bases at V and 2 bases at J, with 18 bases between the two ends. Germline V gene data show CDR1 as MDHEN and CDR2 as SYDVKM. The CDR3 is made up of 16 amino acids. CDR3 sequence: CASSTRDGGGNTEAFF. DNA of the CDR3: TGTGCCAGCAGTACCCGCGACGGGGGGGGCAACACTGAAGCTTTCTTT.

This clone has a count of ten or more. This chain uses TRBV6-6 with TRBJ1-4; D might be TRBD1 (6 bases). This CDR3 comprises 12 residues. V lost 11 bases to trimming and J lost 7 bases, with 14 bases between them. The germline gives CDR1 MNHNY, CDR2 SVGAGI (reference sequence). In DNA form, the CDR3 reads TGTGCCGGATCAGGGGAGAGTGAAAAACTGTTTTTT. Residues: CAGSGESEKLFF.

The table lists this clone with many counts. V is TRBV19 and J is TRBJ2-7; D might be TRBD2 (5 bases). Trimming stripped 0 bases from V and 7 bases from J, with 10 bases between. CDR3 length equals 13 residues. Germline V lookup: CDR1 LNHDA, CDR2 SQIVND (reference sequence). The CDR3, as DNA: TGTGCCAGTAGTATAGATCGGGGTCAGGAGCAGTACTTC. Its translation: CASSIDRGQEQYF.

This clone occurred many times. This chain uses TRBV9 with TRBJ1-1; maybe TRBD1 (6 bases). Germline V lookup: CDR1 SGDLS, CDR2 YYNGEE. The V end lost 3 bases, the J end lost 2 bases, and 20 bases lay between the germline ends. The CDR3 runs to 17 residues. This CDR3 is CASSAEDRLQINTEAFF. The CDR3 region has the DNA TGTGCCAGCAGCGCGGAAGACAGGCTCCAAATTAACACTGAAGCTTTCTTT.

CDR3 amino acids: CASSAGPYNSPLHF. The CDR3 coding sequence is TGTGCCAGCAGTGCAGGGCCCTATAATTCACCCCTCCACTTT. The J gene is TRBJ1-6, the V gene TRBV6-5; D might be TRBD1 (5 bases). CDR3 length equals 14 residues. Trimming pared 5 bases from V and 2 bases from J, leaving 7 bases between. In germline, CDR1 is MNHEY, CDR2 SVGAGI.

This clone was seen ten or more times. The chain employs TRBV15 and TRBJ1-5; D perhaps matches TRBD1 (6 bases). CDR3 length: 15 residues. CDR1 and CDR2 (germline): LNHNV, YYDKDF (reference sequence). Trimming shortened V by 1 base and J by 1 base, and 8 bases separated the two germline ends. The CDR3 nucleotides read TGTGCCACCAGCAGAGTAAGGGGGAGCAATCAGCCCCAGCATTTT. Protein product: CATSRVRGSNQPQHF.

This clone was seen many times. This chain uses TRBV19 with TRBJ2-3; D unresolved. Germline-derived CDR1 and CDR2 are LNHDA and SQIVND (reference sequence). This CDR3 is built from 14 residues. Trimming took 7 bases from V and 4 from J, leaving 15 bases between them. The CDR3, as DNA: TGTGCCAGTACCCCGGTACTGCATGCAGATACGCAGTATTTT. Residues: CASTPVLHADTQYF. Based on the CDR3 plus reference TRBV19 and TRBJ2-3, the full variable domain is DGGITQSPKYLFRKEGQNVTLSCEQNLNHDAMYWYRQDPGQGLRLIYYSQIVNDFQKGDIAEGYSVSREKKESFPLTVTSAQKNPTAFYLCASTPVLHADTQYFGPGTRLTVL.

In this sample, this clone turned up many times. The CDR3 DNA reads as TGCGCCAGCAGCTTGTGGGGACAGGGACAAGAGACCCAGTACTTC. Translation: CASSLWGQGQETQYF. The chain joins TRBV5-1 to TRBJ2-5, with 9 nucleotides matching TRBD1. Germline V gives CDR1 SGHRS, CDR2 YFSETQ. The CDR3 consists of 15 residues. Germline trimming cut 1 base from V and 2 bases from J; bases unmatched to any gene: 3.

This clone has at least ten counts. The V call is TRBV4-1, the J call TRBJ1-5; tentatively, D is TRBD1 (6 bases). Germline assignment: CDR1 MGHRA and CDR2 YSYEKL. This CDR3 has 14 amino acids. Deletions cut 1 base from V and 9 bases from J, with 13 bases between. CDR3 DNA sequence: TGCGCCAGCAGCCAAGGACAGGATGTTCGGCCCCAGCATTTT. Translation: CASSQGQDVRPQHF.

This clone was picked up many times. The rearrangement uses TRBV18 and TRBJ1-2, with TRBD1 identical over 7 bases. V shed 3 bases, J shed 3 bases, and the junction held 1 base outside the gene matches. CDR1 KGHSH and CDR2 LQKENI come from the germline V gene. This CDR3 spans 13 amino acids. The CDR3 bases are TGTGCCAGCTCACCTGACAGGGACTATGGCTACACCTTC. Encoded protein: CASSPDRDYGYTF.

At least ten counts were recorded for this clone. The chain carries TRBV18 and TRBJ1-1, with 7 bases fitting TRBD1. V lost 6 bases to trimming and J lost 0 bases; unmatched junction nucleotides: 10. The CDR3 runs to 16 residues. Germline CDR1 reads KGHSH; CDR2 reads LQKENI. The CDR3 region has the DNA TGTGCCAGCTCTCCGAATTTACAGGGGATGAACACTGAAGCTTTCTTT. Translating it yields CASSPNLQGMNTEAFF.

This clone has a count of ten or more. The rearrangement joins TRBV5-1 to TRBJ2-7; 16 bases align to TRBD2. This CDR3 has 18 amino acids. Germline V gives CDR1 SGHRS, CDR2 YFSETQ. Trimming removed 3 bases from V and 4 bases from J; junction bases left unmatched: 10. The CDR3: CASSWKGTSGGAGYEQYF. The CDR3 DNA sequence: TGCGCCAGCAGCTGGAAAGGGACTAGCGGGGGGGCCGGGTACGAGCAGTACTTC.

This clone has ten or more counts. This chain joins TRBV7-3 and TRBJ2-1, with a possible D match to TRBD1 (7 bases). Germline values: CDR1 SGHTA, CDR2 FQGTGA. The ends were cut back, 6 bases at V and 2 bases at J, with 23 bases in the middle. The CDR3 contains 18 residues. The CDR3, as DNA: TGTGCCAGCAGTCTCCGCGAGGGGGCGGGGTTAGCCTACAATGAGCAGTTCTTC. Protein product: CASSLREGAGLAYNEQFF.

This clone was picked up many times. J is TRBJ2-3 and V is TRBV5-1; 7 bases match TRBD1. CDR1 is SGHRS and CDR2 is YFSETQ in the germline V gene. J was trimmed by 0 bases and V by 0 bases; bases with no gene match: 7. The CDR3 loop spans 17 amino acids. The CDR3 DNA reads TGCGCCAGCAGCTTGGTTCCACAGGGGCTGAGCACAGATACGCAGTATTTT. It codes for CASSLVPQGLSTDTQYF.

This chain links TRBV15 with TRBJ1-2; TRBD1 matches at 11 bases. After removal of 1 base from V and 2 bases from J, the junction contained 0 bases not matched to a gene. CDR3 length: 15 residues. CDR1 and CDR2 (germline): LNHNV, YYDKDF (reference sequence). The CDR3 protein is CATSRGTGGNYGYTF. The CDR3 nucleotides are TGTGCCACCAGCAGAGGGACAGGGGGCAACTATGGCTACACCTTC.

The sample holds many counts of this clone. The rearrangement uses TRBV30 and TRBJ2-3, with D possibly TRBD1 on 6 matching bases. Deletions cut 0 bases from V and 6 bases from J, with 13 bases between. The CDR3 sequence is 14 residues long. Per the germline V gene, CDR1 is GTSNPN and CDR2 is SVGIG (reference sequence). The CDR3 sequence is CAWSVGRGLDTQYF. The CDR3 region has the DNA TGTGCCTGGAGTGTGGGCAGGGGTTTGGATACGCAGTATTTT. Using reference TRBV30 and TRBJ2-3 for the parts outside the CDR3, the full variable domain is SQTIHQWPATLVQPVGSPLSLECTVEGTSNPNLYWYRQAAGRGLQLLFYSVGIGQISSEVPQNLSASRPQDRQFILSSKKLLLSDSGFYLCAWSVGRGLDTQYFGPGTRLTVL.

At least ten counts were recorded for this clone. The rearrangement links TRBV21-1 to TRBJ1-6; no DNA check was done on the table's D call, TRBD1. TRBV21-1 is marked as a pseudogene. The CDR3 is 13 amino acids. CDR3: CASSGAGLLPLHF. The CDR3 nucleotides are TGTGCCAGCAGCGGGGCAGGGCTTTTACCCCTCCACTTT.

This clone occurred many times. The chain carries TRBV13 and TRBJ1-5, with D possibly TRBD1 on 6 matching bases. Looked up from germline, CDR1 is PRHDT and CDR2 is FYEKMQ (reference sequence). The CDR3 runs 16 residues. Between the trimmed V and J ends, which lost 0 bases and 3 bases, there was a span of 12 bases. CDR3 loop: CASSLGGRGSNQPQHF. Written as DNA, the CDR3 is TGTGCCAGCAGCTTAGGGGGGAGGGGGTCCAATCAGCCCCAGCATTTT.

In its sample, this clone was seen many times. V is TRBV9 and J is TRBJ1-4; weak D call: TRBD1 (6 bases). The CDR3 is 17 residues long. Trimming took 0 bases from V and 1 from J, leaving 13 bases between them. Per the germline V gene, CDR1 is SGDLS and CDR2 is YYNGEE. The CDR3 loop is CASSVEVGARTNEKLFF. The CDR3 DNA sequence: TGTGCCAGCAGCGTAGAGGTGGGGGCGCGAACTAATGAAAAACTGTTTTTT. Based on the CDR3 plus reference TRBV9 and TRBJ1-4, the full variable domain is DSGVTQTPKHLITATGQRVTLRCSPRSGDLSVYWYQQSLDQGLQFLIQYYNGEERAKGNILERFSAQQFPDLHSELNLSSLELGDSALYFCASSVEVGARTNEKLFFGSGTQLSVL.

The table lists this clone with many counts. The chain uses TRBV7-2 and TRBJ1-2, with 7 bases aligning to TRBD1. V lost 4 bases and J lost 7; bases outside the gene matches: 18. The CDR3 contains 17 residues. Germline V gives CDR1 SGHTA, CDR2 FQGNSA. CDR3 bases: TGTGCCAGCAGCTACGAGATGTATACGGGACAGAGAACTGGCTACACCTTC. Amino acid sequence: CASSYEMYTGQRTGYTF. The complete variable domain, with remaining parts taken from reference TRBV7-2 and TRBJ1-2, reads GAGVSQSPSNKVTEKGKDVELRCDPISGHTALYWYRQSLGQGLEFLIYFQGNSAPDKSGLPSDRFSAERTGGSVSTLTIQRTQQEDSAVYLCASSYEMYTGQRTGYTFGSGTRLTVV.

The J gene is TRBJ2-3, the V gene TRBV5-4; 12 bases are shared with TRBD2. The junction had 8 bases not matched to a gene; V was cut back by 4 bases and J by 5 bases. Germline V gives CDR1 SGHNT, CDR2 YYREEE (reference sequence). This CDR3 comprises 16 residues. The CDR3 sequence is CASSLLAGGGKDTQYF. The DNA of the CDR3 is TGTGCCAGCAGCCTACTAGCGGGGGGAGGTAAAGATACGCAGTATTTT.